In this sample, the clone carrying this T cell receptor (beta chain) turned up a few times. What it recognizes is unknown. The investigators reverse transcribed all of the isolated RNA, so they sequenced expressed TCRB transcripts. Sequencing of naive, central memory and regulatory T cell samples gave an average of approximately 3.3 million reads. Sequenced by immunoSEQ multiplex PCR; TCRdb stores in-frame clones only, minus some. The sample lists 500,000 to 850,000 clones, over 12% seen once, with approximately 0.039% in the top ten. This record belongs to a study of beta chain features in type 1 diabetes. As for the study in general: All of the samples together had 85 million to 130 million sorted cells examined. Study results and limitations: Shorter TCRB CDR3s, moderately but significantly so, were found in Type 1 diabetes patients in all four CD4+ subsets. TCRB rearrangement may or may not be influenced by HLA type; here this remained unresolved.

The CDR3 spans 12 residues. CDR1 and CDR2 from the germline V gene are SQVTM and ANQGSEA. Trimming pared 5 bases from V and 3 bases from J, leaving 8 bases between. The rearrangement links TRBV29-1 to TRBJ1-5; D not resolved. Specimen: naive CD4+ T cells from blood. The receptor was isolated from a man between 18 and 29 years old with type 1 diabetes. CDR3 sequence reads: CSVKQHNQPQHF. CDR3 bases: TGCAGCGTTAAACAGCACAATCAGCCCCAGCATTTT.